The clone carrying this T cell receptor beta chain appeared a single time. No antigen is known for it. The donors were part of the validation cohort, which consisted of under 150 subjects and was separate from the first cohort of about 670 subjects. Germline-derived CDR1 and CDR2 are GTSNPN and SVGIG (reference sequence). This CDR3 comprises 12 residues. Trimming pared 4 bases from V and 5 bases from J, leaving 9 bases between. The protocol was immunoSEQ multiplex PCR, while the TCRdb copy is restricted to in-frame clones and leaves out a portion. The table has roughly 200,000 clones, approximately 84% seen once. This record belongs to a study of cytomegalovirus exposure and HLA in healthy donors. Study as a whole: A subsequent analysis reported that the 100 to 150 validation repertoires were produced on the same platform that had also been used for the approximately 710 first-cohort repertoires. Study-level points and caveats: Reports indicated that the classifier achieved high specificity and sensitivity in diagnosing cytomegalovirus status.

The TCR sequence derives from a woman between 18 and 29 years old in good health and CMV-seropositive. The genes are TRBV30 and TRBJ2-1; D is ambiguous. The specimen sequenced was PBMCs. This chain's CDR3 is CAWIPTDNEQFF. The CDR3 nucleotides read TGTGCCTGGATTCCAACGGACAATGAGCAGTTCTTC. Supplemented by reference TRBV30 and TRBJ2-1, the full variable domain reads SQTIHQWPATLVQPVGSPLSLECTVEGTSNPNLYWYRQAAGRGLQLLFYSVGIGQISSEVPQNLSASRPQDRQFILSSKKLLLSDSGFYLCAWIPTDNEQFFGPGTRLTVL.